One TCR beta chain is described in this entry. Its antigen is as yet unknown. This entry belongs to a study of CD4 T cells in relation to SARS-CoV-2 and coronaviruses. Looking at the study overall: ViraFEST: approximately 10-day antigen culture of PBMCs, then TCR beta CDR3 sequencing.

Only in-frame clones appear in the TCRdb table, and some are missing; sequencing was by immunoSEQ multiplex PCR. The data show around 16,000 clones, with 76% seen just once and approximately 30% held by the top ten. The CDR3 totals 15 residues. Trimming took 2 bases from V and 8 from J; bases not matched to a gene: 9. Germline loops: CDR1 LNHDA, CDR2 SQIVND (reference sequence). CD4+ T cells from unexposed donors were obtained before the COVID-19 pandemic (2011-2018). CD4+ T cells were isolated from the cells after around 9 days of culture. Unexposed-donor CD4+ T cells were probed with SARS-CoV-2 S/N and four cold-coronavirus spikes, cells permitting. Each well had approximately 2 million PBMCs in about 5% human AB serum with IL-2.

What was sequenced was CD4+ T cells from PBMCs, cultured in vitro. The V call is TRBV19, the J call TRBJ1-2; 9 bases match TRBD1. The TCR originated in a human donor in good health. In DNA, the CDR3 is TGTGCCAGTAGTATAACACAGGGGGCGATGGGAGGCTACACCTTC. It specifies CASSITQGAMGGYTF.